The 7 T cell receptor beta chains below all came from one sample that was sequenced in a study of T cells in Graves' hyperthyroidism and ophthalmopathy. Amplification yielded TCR beta CDR3 regions, with RNA transcripts as the source. An initial round of RT-PCR targeting the TCR CDR3 relied on the HTBI primer set. TCRdb redid the calling of the multiplex PCR reads with MiXCR, one entry per CDR3 protein. The table lists fewer than 700,000 distinct CDR3 sequences, about a sixth of them singletons. Sample: blood. Source of these receptors: a woman aged 18 to 35 with Graves' ophthalmopathy.

The chain couples TRBV11-2 to TRBJ2-6, with D unresolved. Trimming pared 5 bases from V and 0 bases from J, leaving 17 bases between. The CDR3 totals 18 residues. Per the germline V gene, CDR1 is SGHAT and CDR2 is FQNNGV. CDR3 sequence (DNA): TGTGCCAGCAGCCCCCTCTCCCTTCGTTACTCTGGGGCCAACGTCCTGACTTTC. Protein: CASSPLSLRYSGANVLTF.

The genes are TRBV29-1 and TRBJ2-5; D gene ambiguous. The length of the CDR3 is 11 residues. The V and J ends lost 4 bases and 2 bases respectively, with 5 bases between them. The germline V gene has CDR1 SQVTM and CDR2 ANQGSEA. The chain's CDR3 is CSVGIQETQYF. The CDR3, as DNA: TGCAGCGTTGGAATACAAGAGACCCAGTACTTC.

This clonotype came up many times. The CDR3 is CASSEQINNQPQHF. CDR3 DNA: TGTGCCAGCAGTGAACAGATTAACAATCAGCCCCAGCATTTT. The J gene is TRBJ1-5, the V gene TRBV2; no firm D call. This CDR3 contains 14 residues. Germline CDR1 SNHLY, CDR2 FYNNEI. V was clipped by 2 bases and J by 3 bases, with 8 bases between them.

The sample holds many counts of this clonotype. This chain joins TRBV27 and TRBJ2-5; D not resolved. V was cut by 0 bases and J by 0 bases, with 5 bases left in between. The CDR3 is 14 amino acids. CDR1 is MNHEY, CDR2 SMNVEV, per germline (reference sequence). The CDR3 DNA reads as TGTGCCAGCAGTTTATCTCCATACCAAGAGACCCAGTACTTC. Translation gives CASSLSPYQETQYF.

This chain connects TRBV5-1 to TRBJ1-1; the match to TRBD1 covers 7 bases. Germline trimming cut 9 bases from V and 0 bases from J; bases unmatched to any gene: 11. From germline, CDR1 is SGHRS and CDR2 YFSETQ. The CDR3 has 15 residues. The CDR3 loop is CATSQWDSLNTEAFF. CDR3 bases: TGCGCCACGAGCCAGTGGGACAGCTTGAACACTGAAGCTTTCTTT.

CDR3 protein: CASRDGTSGTNEQFF. The CDR3 region has the DNA TGTGCCAGCAGGGACGGGACTAGCGGGACCAATGAGCAGTTCTTC. The chain couples TRBV6-4 to TRBJ2-1; 13 nucleotides agree with TRBD2. Germline CDR1 reads MRHNA; CDR2 reads SNTAGT. The J segment lost 6 bases and the V segment lost 6 bases, leaving 5 bases of the junction unmatched. The CDR3 runs to 15 residues.

The chain uses TRBV4-3 and TRBJ2-7, with D maybe TRBD2 (6 bases). Trimming shortened V by 4 bases and J by 0 bases, and 16 bases separated the two germline ends. CDR1 and CDR2 from the germline V gene are LGHNA and YSLEER. CDR3 size: 16 residues. The CDR3 nucleotides are TGCGCCAGCAGCCGAGGGTCTCTAGCGCGCTCCTACGAGCAGTACTTC. As protein: CASSRGSLARSYEQYF.